Below are 14 T cell receptor beta chains sequenced from a single sample in a study of OX40 agonist ivuxolimab in advanced cancers. Sequencing used immunoSEQ multiplex PCR; TCRdb keeps in-frame clones, though not all of them. This sample yields some 99,000 clones, of which about 90% are seen a single time; 1.5% to 2% belongs to the top ten. The sample in question was CD4+ or CD8+ T cells sorted from blood, obtained in a trial of the OX40 agonist ivuxolimab. All receptors derive from an adult with an advanced solid tumor such as melanoma, head and neck, liver or kidney cancer.

The chain carries TRBV7-9 and TRBJ2-7; D is uncertain. Germline V gene lookup returns CDR1 SEHNR and CDR2 FQNEAQ (reference sequence). The CDR3 covers 15 residues. Trimming pared 0 bases from V and 0 bases from J, leaving 9 bases between. CDR3 sequence: CASSLALTSSYEQYF. The DNA for the CDR3 is TGTGCCAGCAGCTTAGCTCTGACAAGCTCCTACGAGCAGTACTTC.

The gene calls are TRBV29-1 and TRBJ2-1; D unclear. Germline CDR1 reads SQVTM; CDR2 reads ANQGSEA. The CDR3 is 12 amino acids. Trimming pared 6 bases from V and 4 bases from J, leaving 10 bases between. CDR3 region: CSVGQLYNEQFF. For the CDR3, the DNA is TGCAGCGTCGGTCAGTTATACAATGAGCAGTTCTTC.

The chain is built from TRBV19 and TRBJ2-6, with 9 bases fitting TRBD2. The ends lost 4 bases at V and 0 bases at J; junction bases unmatched: 7. This CDR3 has 18 residues. CDR1 and CDR2 from the germline V gene are LNHDA and SQIVND (reference sequence). CDR3 amino acids: CASSRREGSISGANVLTF. In DNA, the CDR3 is TGTGCCAGTAGTAGGCGGGAGGGATCCATCTCTGGGGCCAACGTCCTGACTTTC.

The gene calls are TRBV7-2 and TRBJ2-3; 9 nucleotides agree with TRBD2. CDR1 SGHTA and CDR2 FQGNSA come from the germline V gene. J gave up 2 bases and V 6 bases, and 3 bases lay outside the gene matches. This CDR3 spans 14 amino acids. DNA for the CDR3: TGTGCCAGCAGTATAGCGGGAGACACAGATACGCAGTATTTT. Its translation: CASSIAGDTDTQYF.

This clone occurred once. This chain uses TRBV2 with TRBJ2-2; 7 bases match TRBD1. Trimming cost V 6 bases and J 7 bases; bases outside gene matches: 8. This CDR3 has 14 residues. CDR1 SNHLY and CDR2 FYNNEI come from the germline V gene. Here the CDR3 reads CASRGQTSFGELFF. As DNA, the CDR3 is TGTGCCAGCAGGGGACAGACCTCCTTCGGGGAGCTGTTTTTT.

V and J are TRBV2 and TRBJ2-2; D gene unclear. The CDR3 length is 15 residues. Looked up from germline, CDR1 is SNHLY and CDR2 is FYNNEI. The V end lost 2 bases, the J end lost 4 bases, and 11 bases lay between the germline ends. The CDR3 DNA is TGTGCCAGCAGTGAACAGGCCTTAGGCACCGGGGAGCTGTTTTTT. It translates to CASSEQALGTGELFF.

CDR3 nucleotide sequence: TGTGCCACCAGCAGAGGTCGGCGGACAGGGACCTACGAGCAGTACTTC. Translating it yields CATSRGRRTGTYEQYF. The chain is built from TRBV15 and TRBJ2-7; 8 bases agree with TRBD1. The V gene end was trimmed by 1 base and the J gene end by 2 bases; junction bases not matched to a gene: 7. Germline values: CDR1 LNHNV, CDR2 YYDKDF (reference sequence). The CDR3 totals 16 residues. The whole variable domain, filled in from reference TRBV15 and TRBJ2-7, reads DAMVIQNPRYQVTQFGKPVTLSCSQTLNHNVMYWYQQKSSQAPKLLFHYYDKDFNNEADTPDNFQSRRPNTSFCFLDIRSPGLGDTAMYLCATSRGRRTGTYEQYFGPGTRLTVT.

This clone was observed a handful of times. The chain couples TRBV6-1 to TRBJ2-7; the D gene is possibly TRBD1 (5 bases). Germline V gene lookup returns CDR1 MNHNS and CDR2 SASEGT. CDR3 length: 17 residues. V was shortened by 2 bases and J by 1 base, with 18 bases between the two germline ends. CDR3 sequence reads: CASSEKLWAGKSYEQYF. In nucleotides, the CDR3 is TGTGCCAGCAGTGAAAAGTTGTGGGCAGGGAAGTCCTACGAGCAGTACTTC.

J is TRBJ2-1 and V is TRBV7-2; 7 positions agree with TRBD2. The CDR3 covers 13 residues. The V gene end was trimmed by 2 bases and the J gene end by 9 bases; junction bases not matched to a gene: 4. Germline CDR1 and CDR2: SGHTA and FQGNSA. As DNA, the CDR3 is TGTGCCAGCAGCTTATGGCGGGAGCCTGAGCAGTTCTTC. Translating it yields CASSLWREPEQFF.

The chain is built from TRBV5-4 and TRBJ2-7; 7 bases map to TRBD2. CDR1 is SGHNT, CDR2 YYREEE, per germline (reference sequence). V shed 4 bases and J 10 bases; nucleotides not matched to a gene: 11. The CDR3 has 13 amino acids. DNA of the CDR3: TGTGCCAGCAGCCCGGTGGGGCTAGCGGTTCAGTACTTC. Its protein is CASSPVGLAVQYF.

The CDR3 DNA is TGTGCCAGCACTTGGACAGGGAACTCTGGGGCCAACGTCCTGACTTTC. Its protein product is CASTWTGNSGANVLTF. V gene TRBV2 combines with J gene TRBJ2-6; 8 bases are shared with TRBD1. Per germline, CDR1 SNHLY and CDR2 FYNNEI. V dropped 7 bases and J dropped 0; count of bases not matched to a gene: 5. The CDR3 extends over 16 amino acids.

This clone showed up just a few times. The chain combines TRBV14 with TRBJ2-2; D ambiguous. Per the germline V gene, CDR1 is SGHDN and CDR2 is FVKESK. The germline V and J ends were trimmed by 4 bases and 6 bases, with 12 bases remaining between them. This CDR3 region has 14 residues. The CDR3 reads CASSPVVTAGELFF. The CDR3 nucleotides read TGTGCCAGCAGCCCAGTTGTCACCGCCGGGGAGCTGTTTTTT.

For the CDR3, the DNA is TGTGCCAGCTGCGAGGGGCTAGCTACGCGCTACGAGCAGTACTTC. This gives the protein CASCEGLATRYEQYF. The chain combines TRBV11-2 with TRBJ2-7; the D gene could be TRBD1 or TRBD2 (5 bases each). This CDR3 is 15 amino acids long. From germline, CDR1 is SGHAT and CDR2 FQNNGV. The germline V and J ends were trimmed by 8 bases and 3 bases, with 20 bases remaining between them. The full variable domain, rest sourced from reference TRBV11-2 and TRBJ2-7, is EAGVAQSPRYKIIEKRQSVAFWCNPISGHATLYWYQQILGQGPKLLIQFQNNGVVDDSQLPKDRFSAERLKGVDSTLKIQPAKLEDSAVYLCASCEGLATRYEQYFGPGTRLTVT.

V and J are TRBV7-3 and TRBJ2-4; 10 bases match TRBD2. Germline V gene lookup returns CDR1 SGHTA and CDR2 FQGTGA. This CDR3 has 17 amino acids. V trimming: 4 bases; J trimming: 0 bases; junction bases outside the gene matches: 6. The CDR3: CASSSGLAEIAKNIQYF. As DNA, the CDR3 is TGTGCCAGCAGCTCCGGACTAGCGGAGATAGCCAAAAACATTCAGTACTTC.